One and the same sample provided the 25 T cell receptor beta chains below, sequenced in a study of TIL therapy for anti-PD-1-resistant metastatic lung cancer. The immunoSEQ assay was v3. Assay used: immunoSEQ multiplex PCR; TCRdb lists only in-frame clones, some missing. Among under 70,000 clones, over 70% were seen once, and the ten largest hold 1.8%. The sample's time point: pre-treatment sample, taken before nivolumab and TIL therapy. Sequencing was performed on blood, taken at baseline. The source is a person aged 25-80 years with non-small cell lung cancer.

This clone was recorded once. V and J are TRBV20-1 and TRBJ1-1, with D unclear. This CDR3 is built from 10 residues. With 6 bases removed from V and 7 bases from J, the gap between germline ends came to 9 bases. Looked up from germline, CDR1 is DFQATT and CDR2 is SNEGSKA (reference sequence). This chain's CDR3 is CSATPDEAFF. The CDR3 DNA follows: TGCAGTGCGACGCCTGATGAAGCTTTCTTT.

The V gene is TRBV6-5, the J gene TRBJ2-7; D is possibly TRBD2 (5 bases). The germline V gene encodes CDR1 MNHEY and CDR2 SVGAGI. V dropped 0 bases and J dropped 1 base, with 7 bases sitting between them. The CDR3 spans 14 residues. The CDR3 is CASSYSPGSYEQYF. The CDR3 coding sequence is TGTGCCAGCAGTTACTCCCCGGGATCCTACGAGCAGTACTTC.

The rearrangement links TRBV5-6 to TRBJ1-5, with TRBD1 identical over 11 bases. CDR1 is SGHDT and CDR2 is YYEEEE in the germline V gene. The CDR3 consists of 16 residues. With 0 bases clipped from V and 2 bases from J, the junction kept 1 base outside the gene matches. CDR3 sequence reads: CASSLAGQGGNQPQHF. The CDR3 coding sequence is TGTGCCAGCAGCTTGGCGGGACAGGGGGGCAATCAGCCCCAGCATTTT. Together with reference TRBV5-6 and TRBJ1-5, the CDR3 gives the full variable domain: DAGVTQSPTHLIKTRGQQVTLRCSPKSGHDTVSWYQQALGQGPQFIFQYYEEEERQRGNFPDRFSGHQFPNYSSELNVNALLLGDSALYLCASSLAGQGGNQPQHFGDGTRLSIL.

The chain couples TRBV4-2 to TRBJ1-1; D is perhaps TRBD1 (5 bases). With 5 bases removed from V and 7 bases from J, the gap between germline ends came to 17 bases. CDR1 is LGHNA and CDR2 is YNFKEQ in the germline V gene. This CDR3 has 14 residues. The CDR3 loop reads CASSGSRGLGEAFF. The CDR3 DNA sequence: TGTGCCAGCAGCGGAAGTAGGGGTTTAGGTGAAGCTTTCTTT.

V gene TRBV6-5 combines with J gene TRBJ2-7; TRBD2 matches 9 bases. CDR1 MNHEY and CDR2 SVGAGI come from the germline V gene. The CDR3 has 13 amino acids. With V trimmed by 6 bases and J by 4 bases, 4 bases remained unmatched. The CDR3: CASRDSGSYEQYF. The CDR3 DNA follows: TGTGCCAGCAGGGATAGCGGGAGTTACGAGCAGTACTTC.

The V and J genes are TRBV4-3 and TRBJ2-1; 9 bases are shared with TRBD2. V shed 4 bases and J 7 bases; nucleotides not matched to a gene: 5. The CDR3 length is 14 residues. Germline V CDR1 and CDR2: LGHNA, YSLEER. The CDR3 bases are TGCGCCAGCAGCCCTCTTAGCGGGGGTAATGAGCAGTTCTTC. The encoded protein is CASSPLSGGNEQFF.

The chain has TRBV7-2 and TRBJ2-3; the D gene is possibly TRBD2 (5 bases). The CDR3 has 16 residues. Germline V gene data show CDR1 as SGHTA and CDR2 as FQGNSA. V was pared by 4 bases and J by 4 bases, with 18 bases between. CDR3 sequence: CASSSNPLVVPDTQYF. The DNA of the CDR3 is TGTGCCAGCAGCTCGAACCCACTAGTAGTCCCAGATACGCAGTATTTT.

In nucleotides, the CDR3 is TGCGCCAGCAGCCAAGTTGGGACGGCGAACACTGAAGCTTTCTTT. This codes for CASSQVGTANTEAFF. The chain carries TRBV4-3 and TRBJ1-1; D possibly corresponds to TRBD1 (5 bases). The CDR3 is made up of 15 amino acids. V was shortened by 1 base and J by 1 base, with 10 bases between the two germline ends. Germline V lookup: CDR1 LGHNA, CDR2 YSLEER.

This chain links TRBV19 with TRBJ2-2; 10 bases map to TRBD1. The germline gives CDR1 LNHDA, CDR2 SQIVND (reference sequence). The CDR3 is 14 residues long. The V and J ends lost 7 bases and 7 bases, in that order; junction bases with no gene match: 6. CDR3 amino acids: CASTRDRGSGELFF. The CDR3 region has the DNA TGTGCCAGTACGAGGGACAGGGGAAGCGGGGAGCTGTTTTTT. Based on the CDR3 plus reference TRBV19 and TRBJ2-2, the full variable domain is DGGITQSPKYLFRKEGQNVTLSCEQNLNHDAMYWYRQDPGQGLRLIYYSQIVNDFQKGDIAEGYSVSREKKESFPLTVTSAQKNPTAFYLCASTRDRGSGELFFGEGSRLTVL.

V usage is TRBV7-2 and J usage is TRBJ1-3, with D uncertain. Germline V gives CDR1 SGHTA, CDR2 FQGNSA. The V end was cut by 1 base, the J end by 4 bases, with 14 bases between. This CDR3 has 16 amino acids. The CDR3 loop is CASSLGQRLSGNTIYF. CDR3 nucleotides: TGTGCCAGCAGCTTAGGGCAGCGCCTCTCAGGAAACACCATATATTTT.

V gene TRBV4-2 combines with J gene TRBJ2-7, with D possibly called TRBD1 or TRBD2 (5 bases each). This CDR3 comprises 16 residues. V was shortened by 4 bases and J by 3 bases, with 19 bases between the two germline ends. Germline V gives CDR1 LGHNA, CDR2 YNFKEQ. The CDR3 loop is CASSPEESGTFYEQYF. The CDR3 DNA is TGTGCCAGCAGCCCCGAAGAATCAGGGACCTTCTACGAGCAGTACTTC.

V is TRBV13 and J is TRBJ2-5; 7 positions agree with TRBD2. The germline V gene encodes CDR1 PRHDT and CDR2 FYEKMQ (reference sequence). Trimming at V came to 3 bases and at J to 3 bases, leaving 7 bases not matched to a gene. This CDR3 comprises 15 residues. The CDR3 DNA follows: TGTGCCAGCAGCTTCGCCCAGCGGGGAGAAGAGACCCAGTACTTC. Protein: CASSFAQRGEETQYF. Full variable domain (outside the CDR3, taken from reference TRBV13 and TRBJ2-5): AAGVIQSPRHLIKEKRETATLKCYPIPRHDTVYWYQQGPGQDPQFLISFYEKMQSDKGSIPDRFSAQQFSDYHSELNMSSLELGDSALYFCASSFAQRGEETQYFGPGTRLLVL.

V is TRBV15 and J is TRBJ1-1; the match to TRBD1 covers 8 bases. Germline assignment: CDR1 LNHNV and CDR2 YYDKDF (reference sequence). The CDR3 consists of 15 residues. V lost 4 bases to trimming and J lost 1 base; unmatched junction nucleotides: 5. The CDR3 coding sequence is TGTGCCACCAGCACCTTGGGACAGGAGAACACTGAAGCTTTCTTT. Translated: CATSTLGQENTEAFF.

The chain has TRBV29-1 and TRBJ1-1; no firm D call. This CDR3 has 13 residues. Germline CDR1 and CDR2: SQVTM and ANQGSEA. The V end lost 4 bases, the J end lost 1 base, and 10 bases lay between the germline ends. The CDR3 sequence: CSVGSQGNTEAFF. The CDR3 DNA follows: TGCAGCGTTGGGAGTCAAGGGAACACTGAAGCTTTCTTT.

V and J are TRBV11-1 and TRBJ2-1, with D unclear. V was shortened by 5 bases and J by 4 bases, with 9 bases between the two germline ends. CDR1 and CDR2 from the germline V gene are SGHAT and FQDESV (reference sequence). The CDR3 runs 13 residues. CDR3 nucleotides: TGTGCCAGCAGCGCCGGTCTATACAATGAGCAGTTCTTC. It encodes CASSAGLYNEQFF.

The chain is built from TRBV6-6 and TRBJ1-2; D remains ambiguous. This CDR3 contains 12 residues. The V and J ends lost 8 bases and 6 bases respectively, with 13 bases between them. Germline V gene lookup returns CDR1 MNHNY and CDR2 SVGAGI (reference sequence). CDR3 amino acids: CASGPVGDGYTF. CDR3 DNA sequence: TGTGCCAGCGGCCCGGTCGGGGATGGCTACACCTTC.

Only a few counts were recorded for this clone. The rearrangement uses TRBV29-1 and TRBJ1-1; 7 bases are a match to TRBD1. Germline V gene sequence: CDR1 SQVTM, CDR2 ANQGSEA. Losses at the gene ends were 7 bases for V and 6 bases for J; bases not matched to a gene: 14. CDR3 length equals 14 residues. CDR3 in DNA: TGCAGCGCTCCCCCTCAGGGGGTGACGGCTGAAGCTTTCTTT. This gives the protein CSAPPQGVTAEAFF.

Here the CDR3 reads CASINPPGTGVSKLFF. As DNA, the CDR3 is TGTGCCAGCATCAACCCTCCCGGGACAGGGGTATCAAAACTGTTTTTT. The genes are TRBV6-6 and TRBJ1-4; TRBD1 matches 10 bases. The CDR3 is 16 amino acids. J lost 10 bases, V lost 7 bases, and 15 bases had no gene match. CDR1 and CDR2 (germline): MNHNY, SVGAGI (reference sequence).

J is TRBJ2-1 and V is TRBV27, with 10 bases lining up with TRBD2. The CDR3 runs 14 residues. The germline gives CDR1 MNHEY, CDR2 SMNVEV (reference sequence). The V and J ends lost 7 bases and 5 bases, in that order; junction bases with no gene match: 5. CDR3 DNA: TGTGCCAGCAAACGAGCGGGGGGGCACAATGAGCAGTTCTTC. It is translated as CASKRAGGHNEQFF.

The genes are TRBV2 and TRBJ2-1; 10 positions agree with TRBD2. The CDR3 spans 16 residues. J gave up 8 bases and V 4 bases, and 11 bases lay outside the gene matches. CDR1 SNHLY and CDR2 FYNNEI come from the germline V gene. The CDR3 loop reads CASSARSGRAGDEQFF. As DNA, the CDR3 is TGTGCCAGCAGTGCCAGGAGCGGGAGGGCCGGAGATGAGCAGTTCTTC.

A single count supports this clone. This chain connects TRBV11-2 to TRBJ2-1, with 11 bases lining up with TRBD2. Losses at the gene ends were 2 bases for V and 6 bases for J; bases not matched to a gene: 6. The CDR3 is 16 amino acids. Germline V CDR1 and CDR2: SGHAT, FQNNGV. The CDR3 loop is CASSLMTSGKGNEQFF. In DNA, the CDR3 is TGTGCCAGCAGCTTAATGACTAGCGGGAAAGGCAATGAGCAGTTCTTC.

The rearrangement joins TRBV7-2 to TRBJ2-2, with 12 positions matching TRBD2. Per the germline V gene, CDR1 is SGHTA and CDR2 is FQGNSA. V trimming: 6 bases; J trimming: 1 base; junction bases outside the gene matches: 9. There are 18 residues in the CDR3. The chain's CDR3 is CASSRWTSGIGNTGELFF. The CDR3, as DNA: TGTGCCAGCAGTCGATGGACTAGCGGGATAGGGAACACCGGGGAGCTGTTTTTT.

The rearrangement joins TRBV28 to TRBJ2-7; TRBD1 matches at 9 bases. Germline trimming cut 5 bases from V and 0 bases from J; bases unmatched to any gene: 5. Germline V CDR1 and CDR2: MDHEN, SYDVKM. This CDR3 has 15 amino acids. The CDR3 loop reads CASSIPGQGSYEQYF. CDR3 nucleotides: TGTGCCAGCAGTATACCGGGACAGGGCTCCTACGAGCAGTACTTC. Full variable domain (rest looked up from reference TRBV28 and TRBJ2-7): DVKVTQSSRYLVKRTGEKVFLECVQDMDHENMFWYRQDPGLGLRLIYFSYDVKMKEKGDIPEGYSVSREKKERFSLILESASTNQTSMYLCASSIPGQGSYEQYFGPGTRLTVT.

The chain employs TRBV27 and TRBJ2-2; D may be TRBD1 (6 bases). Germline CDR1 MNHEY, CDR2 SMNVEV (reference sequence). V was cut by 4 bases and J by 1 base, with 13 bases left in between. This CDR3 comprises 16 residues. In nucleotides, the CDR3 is TGTGCCAGCAGTTCTCGGACAGTAGTGAACACCGGGGAGCTGTTTTTT. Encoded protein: CASSSRTVVNTGELFF.

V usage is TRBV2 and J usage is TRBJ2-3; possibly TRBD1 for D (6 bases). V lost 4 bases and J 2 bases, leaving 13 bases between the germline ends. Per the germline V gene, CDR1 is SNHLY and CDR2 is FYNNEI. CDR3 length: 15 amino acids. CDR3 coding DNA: TGTGCCAGCAGTGTAGTTGGACAGATCACAGATACGCAGTATTTT. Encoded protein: CASSVVGQITDTQYF.